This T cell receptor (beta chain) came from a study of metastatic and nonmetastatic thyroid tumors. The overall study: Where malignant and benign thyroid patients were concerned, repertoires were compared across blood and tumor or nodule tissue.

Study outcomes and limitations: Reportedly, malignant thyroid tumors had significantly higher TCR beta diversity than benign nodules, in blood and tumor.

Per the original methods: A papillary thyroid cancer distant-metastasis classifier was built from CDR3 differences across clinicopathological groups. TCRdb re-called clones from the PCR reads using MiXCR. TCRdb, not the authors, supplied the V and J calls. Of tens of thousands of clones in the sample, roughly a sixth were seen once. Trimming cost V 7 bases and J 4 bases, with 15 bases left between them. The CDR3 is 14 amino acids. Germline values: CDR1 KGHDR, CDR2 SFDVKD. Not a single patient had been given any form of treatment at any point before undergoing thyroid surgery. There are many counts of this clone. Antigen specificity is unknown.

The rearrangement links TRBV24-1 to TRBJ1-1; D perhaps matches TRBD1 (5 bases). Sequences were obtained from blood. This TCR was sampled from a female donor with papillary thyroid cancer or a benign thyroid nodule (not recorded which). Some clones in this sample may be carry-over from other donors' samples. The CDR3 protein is CATSGARGATEAFF. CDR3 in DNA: TGTGCCACCAGCGGGGCCCGGGGAGCCACTGAAGCTTTCTTT.